This paragraph covers one T cell receptor (beta chain) sequence. Its antigen remains unknown. This CDR3 region has 12 residues. CDR1 SEHNR and CDR2 FQNEAQ come from the germline V gene (reference sequence). Synthesis of TCR beta cDNA relied on 5'RACE template switching carrying UMIs. Reanalyzing the 5' RACE reads, TCRdb keeps one entry per CDR3 protein, without DNA. The sample table includes about half a million distinct CDR3 sequences. This sample is drawn from a study of T cells expressing NK-cell markers. Study-level results: In four donors, these clonotypes also led the CD3+CD56-NKG2C+ fraction.

Sequencing was carried out using blood T cells: a sorted CD56 or NKG2C T cell subset, CD4+ or CD8+ T cells, or bulk PBMC T cells (not recorded which). This chain links TRBV7-9 with TRBJ2-1; absent DNA, TCRdb's TRBD1 call cannot be checked. The sequence came from a woman aged 45-60 years in good health. The CDR3 sequence is CASRTGSNEQFF.